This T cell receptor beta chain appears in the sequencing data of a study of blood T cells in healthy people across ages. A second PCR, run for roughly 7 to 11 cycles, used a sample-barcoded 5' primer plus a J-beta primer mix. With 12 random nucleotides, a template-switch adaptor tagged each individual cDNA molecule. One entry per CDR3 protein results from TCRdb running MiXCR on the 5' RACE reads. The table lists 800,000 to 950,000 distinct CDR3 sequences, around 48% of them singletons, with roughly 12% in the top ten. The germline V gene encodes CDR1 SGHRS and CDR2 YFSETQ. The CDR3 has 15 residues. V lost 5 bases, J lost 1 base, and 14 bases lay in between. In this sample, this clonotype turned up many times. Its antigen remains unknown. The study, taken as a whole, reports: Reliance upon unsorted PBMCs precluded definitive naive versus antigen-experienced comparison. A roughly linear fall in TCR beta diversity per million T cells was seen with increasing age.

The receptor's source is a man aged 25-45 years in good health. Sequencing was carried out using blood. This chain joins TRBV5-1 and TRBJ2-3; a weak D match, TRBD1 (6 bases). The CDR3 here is CASSFQGKGTDTQYF. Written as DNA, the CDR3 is TGCGCCAGCAGTTTCCAGGGGAAGGGCACAGATACGCAGTATTTT.